Listed below are T cell receptor beta chains from one sample, sequenced in a study of identical twins. TCRdb re-called the 5' RACE reads through MiXCR, storing one row per CDR3 protein. Of over 200,000 distinct CDR3 sequences in the sample, 6% to 7% are singletons; the top ten hold more than 14%. A further study also used this sample, focusing on T cells expressing NK-cell markers.

Sequences were obtained from CD8+ T cells sorted from blood. The receptors here all came from a woman aged 18 to 35 in good health. CDR3s include the opening cysteine and the closing phenylalanine or tryptophan. Each record gives: clone size, J gene, V gene, D gene, CDR3 DNA, CDR3 protein. The D gene is left open where the match is weak. The size of a clone is reported for some rows only, either as once, few or many, or as a class for expanded clones.

- TRBJ2-1 TRBV6-1 TRBD2 TGTGCCAGCAGACTAGCGGGAGCTACAAATGAGCAGTTCTTC CASRLAGATNEQFF
few TRBJ1-2 TRBV7-6 - TGTGCCAGCGGCCGGAACGGCTACACCTTC CASGRNGYTF
- TRBJ2-1 TRBV30 TRBD1 TGTGCCTGGAAAGAGGGGGCTAGCAGCTACAATGAGCAGTTCTTC CAWKEGASSYNEQFF
few TRBJ1-3 TRBV4-2 - TGTGCCAGCAGCCAAGATCTCGTGGAGGGCCAGTTGGGAGACACCATATATTTT CASSQDLVEGQLGDTIYF
many TRBJ2-3 TRBV30 - TGTGCCTGGACTGACGAAACGGGGGGCACAGATACGCAGTATTTT CAWTDETGGTDTQYF
- TRBJ2-1 TRBV6-1 TRBD2 TGTGCCAGCACCCGCGTAGCGGGAGGTAGGAATGAGCAGTTCTTC CASTRVAGGRNEQFF
many TRBJ1-1 TRBV27 - TGTGCCAGCAGTTCGAGTCGTCAGCCCGGGACTGAAGCTTTCTTT CASSSSRQPGTEAFF
- TRBJ2-1 TRBV15 TRBD2 TGTGCCACCAGCAGAGATTGGAGCGGGGACGGCAATGAGCAGTTCTTC CATSRDWSGDGNEQFF
many TRBJ2-7 TRBV9 - TGTGCCAGCAGCGTCGCCCTAGCTAGTACCTACGAGCAGTACTTC CASSVALASTYEQYF
many TRBJ1-1 TRBV12-3/TRBV12-4 - TGTGCCAGCAGTGCACACACTGAAGCTTTCTTT CASSAHTEAFF
many TRBJ2-3 TRBV12-3/TRBV12-4 - TGTGCCAGCAAAAAAACCCAGGATACGCAGTATTTT CASKKTQDTQYF
- TRBJ2-6 TRBV12-3/TRBV12-4 - TGTGCCTGCAGTCCGATCTATGGGACGGCGAGCTCTGGGGCCAACGTCCTGACTTTC CACSPIYGTASSGANVLTF
many TRBJ2-1 TRBV6-2/TRBV6-3 - TGTGCCAGCAGTTATATGGGCAATGACAATGAGCAGTTCTTC CASSYMGNDNEQFF
many TRBJ1-6 TRBV5-1 TRBD1 TGCGCCAGCACCTCCGGGACAGGGAGGGGTTCACCCCTCCACTTT CASTSGTGRGSPLHF
many TRBJ2-1 TRBV29-1 - TGCAGCGCAGAGAGAGGGGAGCAGTTCTTC CSAERGEQFF
- TRBJ2-1 TRBV20-1 - TGCAGTGCTAGAGACTCCCATATGGAGCAGTTCTTC CSARDSHMEQFF
many TRBJ2-7 TRBV7-9 - TGTGCCAGCAGCAGGGACGTTTCCTACGAGCAGTACTTC CASSRDVSYEQYF
many TRBJ2-7 TRBV7-6 TRBD1 TGTGCCAGCAGCTTAGGTACAGGGGTGAACTACGAGCAGTACTTC CASSLGTGVNYEQYF
few TRBJ2-7 TRBV20-1 - TGCAGTGCTAGATTCCCGGACTCCAGTCCCTACGAGCAGTACTTC CSARFPDSSPYEQYF
few TRBJ2-1 TRBV7-9 TRBD2 TGTGCCAGCAGCTCCCGGACTAGCGGGGGGTGGGATGAGCAGTTCTTC CASSSRTSGGWDEQFF
many TRBJ1-2 TRBV12-3/TRBV12-4 - TGTGCCAGCAGTTTAGGGCAGGTCGATGGCTACACCTTC CASSLGQVDGYTF
many TRBJ2-5 TRBV7-9 TRBD1 TGTGCCAGCGAGTTTCCGAACAGGGGAAAAGAGACCCAGTACTTC CASEFPNRGKETQYF
few TRBJ2-2 TRBV3-1 - TGTGCCAGCAAACCTATACAGGGATCCGGGGTCACCGGGGAGCTGTTTTTT CASKPIQGSGVTGELFF
- TRBJ2-1 TRBV9 - TGTGCCAGCAGCGCCCGTAGGAGCTCCTACAATGAGCAGTTCTTC CASSARRSSYNEQFF
- TRBJ1-1 TRBV6-2/TRBV6-3 - TGTGCCAGCACGAGGTCAGGGAGCACTGAAGCTTTCTTT CASTRSGSTEAFF
many TRBJ2-7 TRBV7-9 TRBD1 TGTGCCAGCACTCAGGGGGACTACGAGCAGTACTTC CASTQGDYEQYF
- TRBJ2-1 TRBV27 TRBD2 TGTGCCAGCAGTTTATTCGGGAGGGTTACCTACAATGAGCAGTTCTTC CASSLFGRVTYNEQFF
- TRBJ2-7 TRBV5-1 - TGCGCCAGTTCCGGGGACTTGGTGTTCTCCTACGAGCAGTACTTC CASSGDLVFSYEQYF
many TRBJ2-2 TRBV5-1 - TGCGCCAGCAGCTTTGGGACCGATCTTACCGGGGAGCTGTTTTTT CASSFGTDLTGELFF
many TRBJ2-5 TRBV11-2 TRBD2 TGTGCCAGCAGCCCCGGATTAGCGGGGCCAGAGACCCAGTACTTC CASSPGLAGPETQYF
few TRBJ2-1 TRBV9 TRBD2 TGTGCCAGCAGCAGGACTAGCGGGGAAAATGAGCAGTTCTTC CASSRTSGENEQFF
many TRBJ1-1 TRBV27 - TGTGCCAGCAGTTGGCAGGGTTCGAACACTGAAGCTTTCTTT CASSWQGSNTEAFF
- TRBJ2-3 TRBV7-8 - TGTGCCAGCAACCAGGTGGGGGCTAGAGATACGCAGTATTTT CASNQVGARDTQYF
few TRBJ2-3 TRBV12-3/TRBV12-4 - TGTGCCAGCACCCTGGCCCAGGCGCAGTATTTT CASTLAQAQYF
many TRBJ2-1 TRBV13 - TGTGCCAGCAGCTTAAGACATGAGCAGTTCTTC CASSLRHEQFF
few TRBJ2-3 TRBV7-6 TRBD2 TGTGCCAGCAAACGGACTAGCGGGGGCACAGATACGCAGTATTTT CASKRTSGGTDTQYF
many TRBJ2-5 TRBV7-9 - TGTGCCAGCAGCTCTCCCCTAGTTCAAGAGACCCAGTACTTC CASSSPLVQETQYF
- TRBJ1-1 TRBV7-9 TRBD1 TGTGCCAGCAGCTCCGTTACAGGGGGTACTGAAGCTTTCTTT CASSSVTGGTEAFF
few TRBJ2-1 TRBV12-3/TRBV12-4 TRBD2 TGTGCCAGCAGTCTCGGGGGGGCCGCGTTCTTC CASSLGGAAFF
few TRBJ2-1 TRBV7-9 - TGTGCCAGCAGCCCCAGCACCGGCGAGCAGTTCTTC CASSPSTGEQFF
- TRBJ1-2 TRBV6-1 - TGTGCCAGCACCCGTGGTGGGAACTATGGCTACACCTTC CASTRGGNYGYTF
few TRBJ1-2 TRBV7-9 - TGTGCCAGCAGCTCCAGGGTTGACTATGGCTACACCTTC CASSSRVDYGYTF
many TRBJ1-4 TRBV3-1 - TGTGCCAGCAGCCAAGATAGTTCAAACCGTCATCATGAAAAACTGTTTTTT CASSQDSSNRHHEKLFF
- TRBJ2-3 TRBV20-1 - TGCAGTGCTAGAAGGACAGACGGACTTGAGGTAGATACGCAGTATTTT CSARRTDGLEVDTQYF
few TRBJ2-1 TRBV2 TRBD1 TGTGCCGGCTTACAGGGGGATTCTAATGAGCAGTTCTTC CAGLQGDSNEQFF
- TRBJ2-7 TRBV7-9 - TGTGCCAGCAGTCCTCAGGCGGGCTACGAGCAGTACTTC CASSPQAGYEQYF
few TRBJ2-1 TRBV12-3/TRBV12-4 - TGTGCCAGCAGTTTTACCCAGGGGCATGAGCAGTTCTTC CASSFTQGHEQFF
many TRBJ1-1 TRBV29-1 - TGCAGCGGACTACAGGTGAACACTGAAGCTTTCTTT CSGLQVNTEAFF
- TRBJ2-7 TRBV7-2 TRBD2 TGTGCCAGCAGCTCAGACGGGAGGGAGCAGTACTTC CASSSDGREQYF